This T cell receptor (beta chain) was found in a study of cytomegalovirus exposure and HLA in healthy donors. The data were produced by immunoSEQ multiplex PCR, yet TCRdb's version contains in-frame clones alone and is incomplete. Among about 160,000 clones listed, about 90% were seen once. The sample comprised PBMCs. This receptor was obtained from a woman aged 30 to 39 in good health and CMV-seronegative.

The CDR3 coding sequence is TGTGCCAGCAAAAATAGCGGACCCAACTACGAGCAGTACTTC. This encodes CASKNSGPNYEQYF. The J gene is TRBJ2-7, the V gene TRBV27; D is perhaps TRBD2 (6 bases). Germline V gene sequence: CDR1 MNHEY, CDR2 SMNVEV (reference sequence). The CDR3 runs 14 residues. The V and J ends lost 7 bases and 3 bases respectively, with 16 bases between them.